This TCR beta chain was recorded in a study of OX40 agonist ivuxolimab in advanced cancers. The study, taken as a whole, reports: Fewer expanded clones were found on average in CD4+ than in CD8+ T cells. At 0.1-3.0 mg/kg, partial responders had clonal expansion among the lowest observed.

The repertoire was sequenced with immunoSEQ multiplex PCR; TCRdb's copy has only in-frame clones and lacks some. The sample carries about 83,000 clones, approximately 83% recorded once. Remarks on this clone: Antigen: not known.

Autoimmune disease history or systemic immunosuppression barred patients. Germline V gene lookup returns CDR1 SNHLY and CDR2 FYNNEI. This CDR3 is 14 amino acids long. Trimming took off 7 bases at V and 5 bases at J, with 18 bases between the two ends. The sequence derives from an adult with an advanced solid tumor such as melanoma, head and neck, liver or kidney cancer. The sequencing here drew on CD4+ or CD8+ T cells sorted from blood, taken in a trial of the OX40 agonist ivuxolimab. V and J are TRBV2 and TRBJ2-7; possible D gene TRBD2, 6 bases. In DNA, the CDR3 is TGTGCCAGCACCCAAGGAGGGGTAGTAAACGAGCAGTACTTC. Its protein product is CASTQGGVVNEQYF.